A selection of T cell receptor beta chains follows, all from one sample in a study of blood T cell repertoires in COVID-19. TCRdb's table, derived via immunoSEQ multiplex PCR, lists solely in-frame clones and lacks some. This repertoire shows fewer than 120,000 clones, 70% to 90% found once; its top ten account for around 4.4%. Sample: peripheral blood. These receptors were obtained from a human donor in a cohort sampled during active COVID-19. Each CDR3 is given with its conserved first and last residue. The D gene is left open where the match is weak. Clone size is given for some rows only: seen once, a few or many times, or a class if the clone is expanded.

>.|TRBJ2-7|TRBV10-3|.
TGTGCCTCTTCCGAGGCGTACGAGCAGTACTTC
CASSEAYEQYF
>.|TRBJ1-5|TRBV12-3/TRBV12-4|.
TGTGCCAGCAACCACGGGAATCAGCCCCAGCATTTT
CASNHGNQPQHF
>.|TRBJ2-4|TRBV7-8|TRBD2
TGTGCCAGCAGCTTTCTAGCGGTAAAAAACATTCAGTACTTC
CASSFLAVKNIQYF
>.|TRBJ1-5|TRBV19|.
TGTGCCAGTAGTCCCCGTGGGGCGGGGAATCAGCCCCAGCATTTT
CASSPRGAGNQPQHF
>once|TRBJ2-5|TRBV5-1|.
TGCGCCAGCAGCTTGGAGGGGAATGGAGAGACCCAGTACTTC
CASSLEGNGETQYF
>.|TRBJ2-3|TRBV10-2|TRBD1
TGCGCCAGCAGTCCAGGGGACAGGGGAGATACGCAGTATTTT
CASSPGDRGDTQYF
>.|TRBJ2-1|TRBV6-5|TRBD1
TGTGCCAGCAGTTTGACAGGGGAAAGCTCCTACAATGAGCAGTTCTTC
CASSLTGESSYNEQFF
>.|TRBJ2-1|TRBV28|TRBD1
TGTGCCAGCAGCGTACCGGGACAGGGCGTAGCGGCCTCCTACAATGAGCAGTTCTTC
CASSVPGQGVAASYNEQFF
>.|TRBJ2-1|TRBV4-1|TRBD2
TGCGCCAGCAGCCAGGTCTTGGCGGGAGGGTCCAGAGATGAGCAGTTCTTC
CASSQVLAGGSRDEQFF
>.|TRBJ1-2|TRBV18|TRBD1
TGTGCCAGCTCACCAGGACAGGGGGCGGACTATGGCTACACCTTC
CASSPGQGADYGYTF
>.|TRBJ1-5|TRBV19|.
TGTGCCAGTAGTATTTTCCAGAATCAGCCCCAGCATTTT
CASSIFQNQPQHF
>few|TRBJ1-4|TRBV9|.
TGTGCCAGCAGCGCGGGAGGGGCGGCTAATGAAAAACTGTTTTTT
CASSAGGAANEKLFF
>.|TRBJ1-1|TRBV19|.
TGTGCCAGTAGCGCTACAGGACTGAACACTGAAGCTTTCTTT
CASSATGLNTEAFF
>.|TRBJ1-2|TRBV5-4|TRBD1
TGTGCCAGCAGCCTAACCGGGACAGGTAGTCGGGGGGATGGCTACACCTTC
CASSLTGTGSRGDGYTF
>.|TRBJ1-1|TRBV5-4|TRBD1
TGTGCCAGCAGCTTGGGACGGGGGACAGAGGGCACTGAAGCTTTCTTT
CASSLGRGTEGTEAFF
>few|TRBJ1-6|TRBV5-4|.
TGTGCCAGCAGCTTGGAGGGCGGGTCACCCCTCCACTTT
CASSLEGGSPLHF
>.|TRBJ2-5|TRBV29-1|TRBD2
TGCAGCGTTGGACTAGCGGGGGGGTCTGGGGAGACCCAGTACTTC
CSVGLAGGSGETQYF
>.|TRBJ1-1|TRBV19|.
TGTGCCAGTGCCGGGCTCACAGGACGTGAAGCTTTCTTT
CASAGLTGREAFF
>.|TRBJ2-7|TRBV6-6|.
TGTGCCAGCAGCCCTCCCCTAGCCTCCTACGAGCAGTACTTC
CASSPPLASYEQYF
>.|TRBJ2-3|TRBV5-1|.
TGCGCCAGCAGCTTAATTAGCGGATTGAGCACAGATACGCAGTATTTT
CASSLISGLSTDTQYF
>.|TRBJ1-5|TRBV5-1|.
TGCGCCAGCAGGCTGGACACGGATCAGCCCCAGCATTTT
CASRLDTDQPQHF
>.|TRBJ2-5|TRBV6-2/TRBV6-3|.
TGTGCCAGCAGTCGGGGGACGGGGGTCCAAGAGACCCAGTACTTC
CASSRGTGVQETQYF
>.|TRBJ1-6|TRBV2|TRBD1
TGTGCCAGCATTGACAGGGCGTTGGGAAATTCACCCCTCCACTTT
CASIDRALGNSPLHF
>.|TRBJ1-1|TRBV3-1/TRBV3-2|TRBD1
TGTGCCAGCAGCCCCGAAACAGGGGGTATACTCGACACTGAAGCTTTCTTT
CASSPETGGILDTEAFF
>.|TRBJ2-1|TRBV9|TRBD1
TGTGCCAGCAGCGCGCCCTCAGGGGGCGGAAGGTACAATGAGCAGTTCTTC
CASSAPSGGGRYNEQFF
>.|TRBJ2-1|TRBV5-4|TRBD2
TGTGCCAGCAGTCCCGGGACTATGGGCCCTGGCGCTTCCTACAATGAGCAGTTCTTC
CASSPGTMGPGASYNEQFF
>.|TRBJ1-4|TRBV6-2/TRBV6-3|TRBD1
TGTGCCAGCAGTTATAAGGACAGGGGGAAACTGTTTTTT
CASSYKDRGKLFF
>.|TRBJ2-5|TRBV5-4|TRBD2
TGTGCCAGCAGCTTGAGGACTAGCGGGGGGGCAGAGACCCAGTACTTC
CASSLRTSGGAETQYF
>.|TRBJ1-2|TRBV12-3/TRBV12-4|TRBD1
TGTGCCAGCAGGACAACAGGGGACTATGGCTACACCTTC
CASRTTGDYGYTF
>.|TRBJ2-1|TRBV19|TRBD2
TGTGCCAGTAGGAGAACGGGAGGCCGCTACAATGAGCAGTTCTTC
CASRRTGGRYNEQFF
>.|TRBJ2-5|TRBV10-2|.
TGCGCCAGCAGTCCTACAGGGTTGAAGGAGACCCAGTACTTC
CASSPTGLKETQYF
>.|TRBJ2-7|TRBV4-2|TRBD2
TGTGCCAGCAGCGCCGGGGGGGCAGCCTACGAGCAGTACTTC
CASSAGGAAYEQYF
>.|TRBJ2-7|TRBV6-4|.
TGTGCCAGCAGTGAAGTAGTCTCCTACGAGCAGTACTTC
CASSEVVSYEQYF
>.|TRBJ2-7|TRBV11-2|TRBD2
TGTGCCAGCAGCTTAGCCCTCGTAGCGGGTTCCTACGAGCAGTACTTC
CASSLALVAGSYEQYF
>.|TRBJ2-5|TRBV2|TRBD2
TGTGCCAGCAGCCGGCGACTAGCGGGGCAGGAGACCCAGTACTTC
CASSRRLAGQETQYF
>.|TRBJ1-1|TRBV6-5|.
TGTGCCAGCAGTTCGCAGACAGAAAACACTGAAGCTTTCTTT
CASSSQTENTEAFF
>once|TRBJ1-2|TRBV7-3|TRBD1
TGTGCCAGCAGCTCGAGGGCGGGACAGGGGGCTTATGGCTACACCTTC
CASSSRAGQGAYGYTF
>.|TRBJ2-3|TRBV5-1|.
TGCGCCAGCAGCTTGGTGGGGGGAAGCACAGATACGCAGTATTTT
CASSLVGGSTDTQYF
>.|TRBJ2-1|TRBV5-4|.
TGTGCCAGCAGCTTGACTTCCTTGACTGGATACAATGAGCAGTTCTTC
CASSLTSLTGYNEQFF
>.|TRBJ2-1|TRBV7-3|.
TGTGCCAGCAGCCCTACTGGCGGGACTTTTTACAATGAGCAGTTCTTC
CASSPTGGTFYNEQFF
>.|TRBJ1-3|TRBV5-1|TRBD1
TGCGCCAGCAGCGCAGACAGGGGTGGAAACACCATATATTTT
CASSADRGGNTIYF
>few|TRBJ2-1|TRBV11-2|TRBD2
TGTGCCAGCAGCCCGAGACTAGCGGGGTCTGGGAATGAGCAGTTCTTC
CASSPRLAGSGNEQFF
>.|TRBJ2-3|TRBV4-2|.
TGTGCCAGCAGCCAAGCGACGGGGGTGAATACGCAGTATTTT
CASSQATGVNTQYF
>.|TRBJ2-5|TRBV19|TRBD1
TGTGCCAGTAGTAAGGACAGGTGGTCAGAGACCCAGTACTTC
CASSKDRWSETQYF
>.|TRBJ2-2|TRBV7-8|TRBD1
TGTGCCAGCAGCTCAACCGGGACAGGGCGTACCGGGGAGCTGTTTTTT
CASSSTGTGRTGELFF
>.|TRBJ1-6|TRBV7-2|TRBD1
TGTGCCAGCAGCTCCCGAGACAGGGGGCGAAATTCACCCCTCCACTTT
CASSSRDRGRNSPLHF
>.|TRBJ2-1|TRBV19|TRBD2
TGTGCCAGTAGTATAGATGGACGGGGGACTAGCGGACGCTCCTACAATGAGCAGTTCTTC
CASSIDGRGTSGRSYNEQFF
>.|TRBJ1-4|TRBV12-3/TRBV12-4|.
TGTGCCAGCAGTTTGCGGTCGCAGGGGAAACTGTTTTTT
CASSLRSQGKLFF
>.|TRBJ2-3|TRBV4-2|.
TGTGCCAGCAGCCAAGGCAGACTACCTGATACGCAGTATTTT
CASSQGRLPDTQYF
>.|TRBJ1-4|TRBV6-6|TRBD1
TGTGCCAGCCCTCCCTCCCGCAGGGGGAAGGAAAAACTGTTTTTT
CASPPSRRGKEKLFF
>.|TRBJ2-7|TRBV28|TRBD2
TGTGCCAGCAGCCCGGAGGGTTATAGCGGGAGCCTGTACGAGCAGTACTTC
CASSPEGYSGSLYEQYF
>.|TRBJ1-2|TRBV19|TRBD1
TGTGCCAGTAGCCAACGGGACAGACAGAACTATGGCTACACCTTC
CASSQRDRQNYGYTF